The 5 T cell receptor beta chains below all came from one sample that was sequenced in a study of CD8 T cells in ankylosing spondylitis. General observations from the study: Blood of patients with ankylosing spondylitis appeared to be characterized by a TCR beta motif of eight highly homologous variants.

Each CDR3 protein is one row after TCRdb ran MiXCR on the 5' RACE reads. This sample has about 330,000 distinct CDR3 sequences, with 8% found just once. Their antigen targets remain unknown. Source material: blood, either unsorted or a sorted T cell fraction (not recorded which). The receptors were sampled from a male donor with ankylosing spondylitis.

At least ten counts were recorded for this clonotype. This CDR3 is CASSQDDQPQHF. CDR3 coding DNA: TGTGCCAGCAGCCAAGACGACCAGCCCCAGCATTTT. This chain connects TRBV4-2 to TRBJ1-5, with unresolved D. The CDR3 covers 12 residues. CDR1 and CDR2 (germline): LGHNA, YNFKEQ. Trimming left V 0 bases short and J 7 bases short, with 4 bases between.

The gene calls are TRBV29-1 and TRBJ2-3, with 7 positions matching TRBD1. The germline gives CDR1 SQVTM, CDR2 ANQGSEA. Trimming removed 6 bases from V and 2 bases from J; junction bases left unmatched: 11. The CDR3 sequence is 15 residues long. CDR3 region: CSVLAPGQYTDTQYF. The CDR3, as DNA: TGCAGCGTCCTCGCCCCGGGACAGTACACAGATACGCAGTATTTT.

This clonotype was detected a few times. The V gene is TRBV7-2, the J gene TRBJ2-1; 9 positions agree with TRBD2. The CDR3 spans 22 residues. J was trimmed by 2 bases and V by 5 bases; bases with no gene match: 25. CDR1 and CDR2 from the germline V gene are SGHTA and FQGNSA. CDR3 in amino acids: CASSGRRRGGLVAMDTYNEQFF. CDR3 nucleotides: TGTGCCAGCAGCGGTAGAAGGCGGGGGGGATTAGTAGCGATGGATACCTACAATGAGCAGTTCTTC.

The chain couples TRBV7-8 to TRBJ1-4; D is perhaps TRBD1 (5 bases). The V end lost 6 bases, the J end lost 5 bases, and 13 bases lay between the germline ends. This CDR3 spans 14 amino acids. Germline lookup yields CDR1 SGHVS and CDR2 FQNEAQ. In nucleotides, the CDR3 is TGTGCCAGCAGACTGGGGCCAGGGAATGAAAAACTGTTTTTT. It is translated as CASRLGPGNEKLFF.

This clonotype turned up a few times. This chain connects TRBV7-9 to TRBJ2-7; D is possibly TRBD1 or TRBD2 (5 bases each). V gave up 2 bases and J gave up 3 bases, with 11 bases separating them. This CDR3 has 14 amino acids. In germline, CDR1 is SEHNR, CDR2 FQNEAQ (reference sequence). The CDR3 region has the DNA TGTGCCAGCAGCTTACGGGGCAAGGACTACGAGCAGTACTTC. Amino acids: CASSLRGKDYEQYF.